A single sample gave rise to the 23 T cell receptor beta chains below, sequenced in a study of radiotherapy plus CTLA-4 blockade in lung cancer. Sequencing was performed with immunoSEQ multiplex PCR; in TCRdb, only in-frame clones are kept and a portion is missing. Of 55,000 to 70,000 clones in the sample, 70% to 85% were seen once. Sequenced material: peripheral blood, taken from a patient treated with radiotherapy plus ipilimumab. These receptors were taken from a human donor with non-small cell lung cancer who had a complete response to radiotherapy plus ipilimumab.

This chain links TRBV5-1 with TRBJ2-1; D is perhaps TRBD1 (6 bases). CDR3 size: 15 residues. Per the germline V gene, CDR1 is SGHRS and CDR2 is YFSETQ. Trimming took 0 bases from V and 7 from J, leaving 14 bases between them. The CDR3 loop reads CASSLGTDKVNEQFF. DNA of the CDR3: TGCGCCAGCAGCTTGGGGACAGATAAGGTTAATGAGCAGTTCTTC. Drawing the rest from reference TRBV5-1 and TRBJ2-1, the complete variable domain is KAGVTQTPRYLIKTRGQQVTLSCSPISGHRSVSWYQQTPGQGLQFLFEYFSETQRNKGNFPGRFSGRQFSNSRSEMNVSTLELGDSALYLCASSLGTDKVNEQFFGPGTRLTVL.

The V call is TRBV5-5, the J call TRBJ1-1; 7 bases fit TRBD1. This CDR3 spans 15 amino acids. J gave up 4 bases and V 2 bases, and 8 bases lay outside the gene matches. Germline CDR1 SGHKS, CDR2 YYEKEE (reference sequence). CDR3 bases: TGTGCCAGCAGCTTAGTAGGCAGGGGGGTCACTGAAGCTTTCTTT. The encoded protein is CASSLVGRGVTEAFF.

The chain carries TRBV7-2 and TRBJ1-2, with a weak D call TRBD1 (5 bases). The germline CDR1 and CDR2 sequences are SGHTA and FQGNSA. This CDR3 region has 14 residues. Trimming pared 4 bases from V and 4 bases from J, leaving 13 bases between. The CDR3 nucleotides are TGTGCCAGCAGCTCCGGACAATTCGGCTATGGCTACACCTTC. This gives the protein CASSSGQFGYGYTF.

The DNA of the CDR3 is TGTGCCAGCAGCCTGACAACAGGGCAGTCCCAGCCCCAGCATTTT. Amino acids: CASSLTTGQSQPQHF. This rearrangement joins TRBV11-2 to TRBJ1-5, with D perhaps matching TRBD1 (6 bases). The ends were cut back, 5 bases at V and 7 bases at J, with 18 bases in the middle. Per the germline V gene, CDR1 is SGHAT and CDR2 is FQNNGV. The CDR3 contains 15 residues.

This chain connects TRBV27 to TRBJ1-5; TRBD1 is a possible D gene (6 bases). The CDR3 consists of 14 residues. The V gene lost 4 bases and the J gene lost 6 bases, with 13 bases spanning the gap. Germline lookup yields CDR1 MNHEY and CDR2 SMNVEV (reference sequence). As DNA, the CDR3 is TGTGCCAGCAGTTCAGGACAGCCCGGTCAGCCCCAGCATTTT. Protein sequence: CASSSGQPGQPQHF.

This chain uses TRBV15 with TRBJ1-1; 7 nucleotides line up with TRBD1. In germline, CDR1 is LNHNV, CDR2 YYDKDF (reference sequence). This CDR3 comprises 14 residues. With V trimmed by 4 bases and J by 4 bases, 6 bases remained unmatched. The CDR3 protein is CATSKNQGGTEAFF. CDR3 bases: TGTGCCACCAGCAAAAACCAGGGGGGCACTGAAGCTTTCTTT.

The rearrangement uses TRBV11-2 and TRBJ1-5, with 7 bases that match TRBD1. The CDR3 loop spans 14 amino acids. CDR1 and CDR2 from the germline V gene are SGHAT and FQNNGV. The ends lost 5 bases at V and 6 bases at J; junction bases unmatched: 7. The CDR3 nucleotides are TGTGCCAGCAGCCATGACAGGGCTCGTCAGCCCCAGCATTTT. This sequence encodes CASSHDRARQPQHF.

In its sample, this clone was seen a few times. This chain uses TRBV23-1 with TRBJ1-6; 7 bases are a match to TRBD1. TRBV23-1 is classed as an ORF, of uncertain function. The CDR3 has 14 amino acids. V lost 2 bases and J lost 7; bases outside the gene matches: 2. This chain's CDR3 is CASSQEGQNSPLHF. As DNA, the CDR3 is TGCGCCAGCAGTCAAGAGGGACAGAATTCACCCCTCCACTTT.

This chain uses TRBV4-1 with TRBJ2-1; TRBD1 aligns across 7 bases. V dropped 4 bases and J dropped 3; count of bases not matched to a gene: 3. Germline V gives CDR1 MGHRA, CDR2 YSYEKL. The CDR3 has 14 amino acids. The DNA of the CDR3 is TGCGCCAGCAGCCCGGGACAGAGCTACAATGAGCAGTTCTTC. Residues: CASSPGQSYNEQFF.

The gene calls are TRBV5-5 and TRBJ1-1; 11 nucleotides align to TRBD1. J gave up 6 bases and V 0 bases, and 4 bases lay outside the gene matches. Looked up from germline, CDR1 is SGHKS and CDR2 is YYEKEE (reference sequence). The CDR3 covers 15 residues. The DNA for the CDR3 is TGTGCCAGCAGCTTGGTGGGACAGGGGGATCCTGAAGCTTTCTTT. The encoded protein is CASSLVGQGDPEAFF.

The chain is built from TRBV7-9 and TRBJ2-5, with a possible D match to TRBD1 (6 bases). The CDR3 length is 14 residues. V lost 4 bases and J 0 bases, leaving 9 bases between the germline ends. CDR1 is SEHNR and CDR2 is FQNEAQ in the germline V gene (reference sequence). The CDR3: CASSWTAYQETQYF. DNA for the CDR3: TGTGCCAGCAGCTGGACAGCGTACCAAGAGACCCAGTACTTC. Full variable domain (remainder filled in from reference TRBV7-9 and TRBJ2-5): DTGVSQNPRHKITKRGQNVTFRCDPISEHNRLYWYRQTLGQGPEFLTYFQNEAQLEKSRLLSDRFSAERPKGSFSTLEIQRTEQGDSAMYLCASSWTAYQETQYFGPGTRLLVL.

This clone was picked up one time. The chain couples TRBV30 to TRBJ1-2, with unresolved D. The CDR3 has 15 residues. The germline V and J ends were trimmed by 4 bases and 4 bases, with 19 bases remaining between them. CDR1 and CDR2 (germline): GTSNPN, SVGIG (reference sequence). The CDR3 bases are TGTGCCTGGAAGGGTCCCGGGCGGGCGGCCTATGGCTACACCTTC. It codes for CAWKGPGRAAYGYTF.

The chain recombines TRBV6-5 with TRBJ1-1; 9 bases match TRBD1. Germline CDR1 is MNHEY and CDR2 is SVGAGI. CDR3 length equals 14 residues. The trim removed 5 bases at V and 3 bases at J, leaving 4 bases unmatched. CDR3 region: CASSPGTGYTEAFF. CDR3 DNA: TGTGCCAGCAGTCCCGGGACAGGGTACACTGAAGCTTTCTTT.

This clone was seen only a few times. The V call is TRBV9, the J call TRBJ2-1, with 10 bases matching TRBD2. V lost 3 bases to trimming and J lost 5 bases; unmatched junction nucleotides: 5. The V gene's germline CDR1 is SGDLS and CDR2 YYNGEE. This CDR3 has 15 amino acids. The CDR3 protein is CASSALAGDNNEQFF. CDR3 DNA sequence: TGTGCCAGCAGCGCCCTAGCGGGAGATAACAATGAGCAGTTCTTC.

This clone was detected only a few times. The V gene is TRBV7-9, the J gene TRBJ1-3; D remains ambiguous. Per germline, CDR1 SEHNR and CDR2 FQNEAQ (reference sequence). V lost 0 bases and J 1 base, leaving 4 bases between the germline ends. The CDR3 spans 14 residues. CDR3 region: CASSLATSGNTIYF. CDR3 bases: TGTGCCAGCAGCTTAGCCACTTCTGGAAACACCATATATTTT.

This chain uses TRBV10-2 with TRBJ2-3; weak D call: TRBD2 (7 bases). This CDR3 contains 17 residues. CDR1 and CDR2 (germline): WSHSY, SAAADI. V lost 2 bases and J 2 bases, leaving 17 bases between the germline ends. This CDR3 is CASSEGGGGIITDTQYF. As DNA, the CDR3 is TGCGCCAGCAGTGAGGGGGGAGGGGGTATAATCACAGATACGCAGTATTTT.

The rearrangement uses TRBV18 and TRBJ2-3, with 7 bases lining up with TRBD2. CDR1 is KGHSH and CDR2 is LQKENI in the germline V gene. The length of the CDR3 is 15 residues. The trim removed 4 bases at V and 0 bases at J, leaving 4 bases unmatched. Written as DNA, the CDR3 is TGTGCCAGCTCACGGCTAGCGGCGAGCACAGATACGCAGTATTTT. It codes for CASSRLAASTDTQYF.

This chain connects TRBV5-6 to TRBJ1-2; no definite D call. The V and J ends lost 0 bases and 4 bases respectively, with 16 bases between them. Germline CDR1 SGHDT, CDR2 YYEEEE. This CDR3 region has 16 residues. This CDR3 is CASSLGPVAASYGYTF. For the CDR3, the DNA is TGTGCCAGCAGCTTGGGGCCCGTGGCCGCTTCCTATGGCTACACCTTC.

V is TRBV30 and J is TRBJ2-1; 7 bases align to TRBD2. V shed 2 bases, J shed 8 bases, and the junction held 9 bases outside the gene matches. Germline loops: CDR1 GTSNPN, CDR2 SVGIG (reference sequence). CDR3 length equals 14 residues. The CDR3 region has the DNA TGTGCCTGGAGTCCCCGCGGACTAGGGGATGAGCAGTTCTTC. It encodes CAWSPRGLGDEQFF.

The gene calls are TRBV7-6 and TRBJ2-7; D gene uncertain. V lost 7 bases to trimming and J lost 6 bases, with 13 bases between them. This CDR3 is 12 amino acids long. Looked up from germline, CDR1 is SGHVS and CDR2 is FNYEAQ. CDR3 protein: CASTRSLAEQYF. The CDR3, as DNA: TGTGCCAGCACCCGAAGCCTTGCCGAGCAGTACTTC.

The chain uses TRBV9 and TRBJ1-2, with 9 bases that match TRBD1. Trimming removed 3 bases from V and 6 bases from J; junction bases left unmatched: 9. Germline CDR1 reads SGDLS; CDR2 reads YYNGEE. The CDR3 consists of 15 residues. CDR3 residues: CASSDTWTGEDGYTF. CDR3 in DNA: TGTGCCAGCAGCGACACTTGGACAGGGGAGGATGGCTACACCTTC.

This clone was observed a single time. This chain connects TRBV30 to TRBJ1-5; a possible D gene is TRBD1 (6 bases). The V end lost 2 bases, the J end lost 7 bases, and 15 bases lay between the germline ends. There are 14 residues in the CDR3. The germline CDR1 and CDR2 sequences are GTSNPN and SVGIG (reference sequence). In DNA form, the CDR3 reads TGTGCCTGGAGTTCGGGGGGCATAGTGCAGCCCCAGCATTTT. This translates into CAWSSGGIVQPQHF.

This rearrangement joins TRBV27 to TRBJ1-4; 8 bases match TRBD1. The germline gives CDR1 MNHEY, CDR2 SMNVEV (reference sequence). V shed 5 bases and J 7 bases; nucleotides not matched to a gene: 9. The length of the CDR3 is 15 residues. The CDR3 sequence: CASSTGQGVGEKLFF. In DNA form, the CDR3 reads TGTGCCAGCAGTACCGGACAGGGCGTGGGTGAAAAACTGTTTTTT.